The clone carrying this T cell receptor (beta chain) was seen repeatedly, ten times or more. Germline values: CDR1 SGHRS, CDR2 YFSETQ. This CDR3 has 15 residues. The germline V and J ends were trimmed by 0 bases and 6 bases, with 16 bases remaining between them. This record comes from a study of T cells in Graves' hyperthyroidism and ophthalmopathy. PBMCs were obtained from about 9 ml fresh peripheral blood. Amplified regions were TCR beta CDR3 sequences from RNA transcripts. The HTBI primer set drove a first-round RT-PCR of the TCR CDR3. A single record per CDR3 protein comes from TCRdb applying MiXCR to the multiplex PCR reads. The table includes hundreds of thousands of distinct CDR3 sequences, about 14% detected once.

V gene TRBV5-1 combines with J gene TRBJ2-7; no clear D gene. The source of this sequence is a woman aged 30 to 39 with Graves' hyperthyroidism. Material: blood. The CDR3 DNA sequence: TGCGCCAGCAGCTTGGACAGCCCGACCTTGGGCGAGCAGTACTTC. It codes for CASSLDSPTLGEQYF.